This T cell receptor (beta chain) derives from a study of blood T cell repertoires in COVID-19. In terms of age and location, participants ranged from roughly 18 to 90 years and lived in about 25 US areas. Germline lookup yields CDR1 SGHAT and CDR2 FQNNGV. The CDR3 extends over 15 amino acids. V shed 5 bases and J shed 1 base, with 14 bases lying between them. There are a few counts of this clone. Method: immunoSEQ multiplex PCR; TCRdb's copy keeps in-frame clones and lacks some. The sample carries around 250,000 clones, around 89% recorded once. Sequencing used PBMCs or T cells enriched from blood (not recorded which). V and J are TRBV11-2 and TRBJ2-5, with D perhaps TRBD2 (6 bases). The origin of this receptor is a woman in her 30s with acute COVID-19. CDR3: CASSDPGGVQETQYF. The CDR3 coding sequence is TGTGCCAGCAGCGACCCTGGCGGGGTCCAAGAGACCCAGTACTTC.